The next 19 T cell receptor beta chains were all read from a single sample in a study of monozygotic twins with inflammatory bowel disease (dated by TCRdb to about 2019). To prepare the library, 5' RACE was applied. The run used an Illumina HiSeq 2500. Based on TCRdb reprocessing of the reads, there is one entry per CDR3 protein sequence, and DNA is missing. The record for this sample contains around 150,000 distinct CDR3 sequences. The ten largest clones capture around 2.4% of the sample. Sequencing input: blood. The receptors were gathered from a human donor with ulcerative colitis or Crohn's disease, or a healthy co-twin of an affected twin (not recorded which).

J is TRBJ2-7 and V is TRBV7-8; TCRdb names TRBD1, which stays unverified in the absence of DNA. The V gene's germline CDR1 is SGHVS and CDR2 FQNEAQ. The CDR3 contains 17 residues. CDR3 sequence reads: CASSFPLGGFSSYEQYF. Full variable domain (remainder filled in from reference TRBV7-8 and TRBJ2-7): GAGVSQSPRYKVAKRGQDVALRCDPISGHVSLFWYQQALGQGPEFLTYFQNEAQLDKSGLPSDRFFAERPEGSVSTLKIQRTQQEDSAVYLCASSFPLGGFSSYEQYFGPGTRLTVT.

The chain employs TRBV7-2 and TRBJ2-7; TCRdb's assignment of TRBD1 cannot be checked, as there is no DNA. The germline gives CDR1 SGHTA, CDR2 FQGNSA. The CDR3 runs 14 residues. CDR3 residues: CASSSRGGNYEQYF.

V usage is TRBV10-3 and J usage is TRBJ2-3; TCRdb gives TRBD1 as the D gene, but with no DNA this cannot be confirmed. Germline CDR1 reads ENHRY; CDR2 reads SYGVKD. The CDR3 is 14 amino acids. CDR3 loop: CAISGDLLIATQYF.

CDR3 sequence: CASSRGYQETQYF. The chain uses TRBV14 and TRBJ2-5. CDR1 and CDR2 from the germline V gene are SGHDN and FVKESK. The CDR3 spans 13 residues. Based on the CDR3 plus reference TRBV14 and TRBJ2-5, the full variable domain is EAGVTQFPSHSVIEKGQTVTLRCDPISGHDNLYWYRRVMGKEIKFLLHFVKESKQDESGMPNNRFLAERTGGTYSTLKVQPAELEDSGVYFCASSRGYQETQYFGPGTRLLVL.

The V and J genes are TRBV18 and TRBJ1-2; TCRdb designates TRBD1, a call that cannot be tested without DNA. Germline CDR1 and CDR2: KGHSH and LQKENI. The CDR3 spans 16 residues. The CDR3: CASSKMRDTKAYGYTF.

The chain has TRBV18 and TRBJ2-3; TCRdb's D gene call, TRBD2, goes unchecked for lack of DNA. The CDR3 has 19 amino acids. Germline V gives CDR1 KGHSH, CDR2 LQKENI. The CDR3 spells CASSPLLGLAGGNPDTQYF. Together with reference TRBV18 and TRBJ2-3, the CDR3 gives the full variable domain: NAGVMQNPRHLVRRRGQEARLRCSPMKGHSHVYWYRQLPEEGLKFMVYLQKENIIDESGMPKERFSAEFPKEGPSILRIQQVVRGDSAAYFCASSPLLGLAGGNPDTQYFGPGTRLTVL.

The chain joins TRBV5-1 to TRBJ2-7; TCRdb gives TRBD2 as the D gene, but with no DNA this cannot be confirmed. The CDR3 loop spans 12 amino acids. The germline V gene encodes CDR1 SGHRS and CDR2 YFSETQ. CDR3 sequence: CASSLDGGGEYF.

The J gene is TRBJ2-1, the V gene TRBV5-1; TCRdb proposes TRBD2, but this gene call is untestable without DNA. In germline, CDR1 is SGHRS, CDR2 YFSETQ. The CDR3 has 15 amino acids. CDR3 loop: CASSQTSGRVGEQFF.

This sequence joins TRBV5-1 and TRBJ2-3; TCRdb designates TRBD1, a call that cannot be tested without DNA. This CDR3 contains 13 residues. Germline-derived CDR1 and CDR2 are SGHRS and YFSETQ. CDR3 region: CASSLSTGDTQYF.

The rearrangement uses TRBV7-9 and TRBJ2-5. This CDR3 has 14 amino acids. CDR1 and CDR2 (germline): SEHNR, FQNEAQ (reference sequence). CDR3 loop: CASSFSGAWETQYF.

The rearrangement joins TRBV19 to TRBJ2-3. This CDR3 comprises 14 residues. Germline values: CDR1 LNHDA, CDR2 SQIVND (reference sequence). Here the CDR3 reads CASSLDSSTDTQYF.

The chain combines TRBV28 with TRBJ2-5; checking the TCRdb D call of TRBD2 is not possible without DNA. The CDR3 is made up of 13 amino acids. Germline V gene data show CDR1 as MDHEN and CDR2 as SYDVKM. The CDR3 reads CASQTSHQETQYF.

This chain uses TRBV7-8 with TRBJ2-2. CDR1 and CDR2 (germline): SGHVS, FQNEAQ. The CDR3 has 14 amino acids. CDR3 region: CASSLVGATGELFF. Supplemented by reference TRBV7-8 and TRBJ2-2, the full variable domain reads GAGVSQSPRYKVAKRGQDVALRCDPISGHVSLFWYQQALGQGPEFLTYFQNEAQLDKSGLPSDRFFAERPEGSVSTLKIQRTQQEDSAVYLCASSLVGATGELFFGEGSRLTVL.

The chain combines TRBV5-1 with TRBJ2-1; TCRdb proposes TRBD2, but this gene call is untestable without DNA. The CDR3 contains 16 residues. The germline V gene has CDR1 SGHRS and CDR2 YFSETQ. This chain's CDR3 is CASSLTLAGGRNEQFF.

V usage is TRBV5-5 and J usage is TRBJ1-2. Germline-derived CDR1 and CDR2 are SGHKS and YYEKEE (reference sequence). The CDR3 runs 13 residues. The CDR3 here is CASSGAAGYGYTF.

The CDR3 loop is CASTKQRAGGVEQYF. The chain uses TRBV7-2 and TRBJ2-7; TCRdb's D gene call, TRBD1, goes unchecked for lack of DNA. Germline CDR1 is SGHTA and CDR2 is FQGNSA. The length of the CDR3 is 15 residues.

V is TRBV12-3 or TRBV12-4 and J is TRBJ1-1; the D gene TCRdb calls, TRBD1, cannot be checked with no DNA. The CDR3 is 13 residues long. The CDR3 here is CASSRGLNTEAFF.

The J gene is TRBJ1-1, the V gene TRBV2; the TCRdb call, TRBD1, lacks DNA for checking. The CDR3 length is 14 residues. In germline, CDR1 is SNHLY, CDR2 FYNNEI. CDR3 sequence reads: CASGGQGGNTEAFF.

The rearrangement uses TRBV24-1 and TRBJ2-1; checking the TCRdb D call of TRBD2 is not possible without DNA. This CDR3 is 16 amino acids long. Germline CDR1 and CDR2: KGHDR and SFDVKD. CDR3 sequence: CATSDSVGQGGDEQFF.